A single sample is the source of the 25 T cell receptor beta chains below, sequenced in a study of early T cells in non-severe SARS-CoV-2 infection (dated by TCRdb to about 2021). Library method: 5' RACE. Sequenced on a NextSeq 500. TCRdb cleaned the public reads at Q25 with fastp, built clones with MiXCR and kept in-frame beta chains. For every CDR3 protein sequence, its rows merge into one entry that carries the most common genes and DNA. This sample lists 35,000 to 45,000 distinct CDR3 sequences; less than 8% were detected once. Jointly, the top ten make up around 25% of the sample. The material was whole blood, obtained at baseline. All receptors derive from an adult who was a healthcare worker with PCR-confirmed SARS-CoV-2 infection or an uninfected control (not recorded which).

For this clonotype: It is unclear where the CDR3 begins or ends on the DNA, so no DNA is shown, and the CDR3 is as TCRdb lists it. The chain uses TRBV12-3 or TRBV12-4 and TRBJ1-5. The CDR3 has 15 amino acids, counting both end residues. CDR3 sequence: CASSSSDGDSRPQHF.

The chain carries TRBV9 and TRBJ1-3; D gene unclear. V lost 4 bases and J 1 base, leaving 15 bases between the germline ends. CDR3 length equals 16 residues. CDR1 SGDLS and CDR2 YYNGEE come from the germline V gene. This CDR3 is CASSPKIVYSGNTIYF. The CDR3 DNA follows: TGTGCCAGCAGCCCTAAAATTGTTTATTCTGGAAACACCATATATTTT.

CDR3 region: CASSLRRGTSYEQYF. CDR3 nucleotide sequence: TGCGCCAGCAGCCTTCGCCGGGGGACTAGCTACGAGCAGTACTTC. The J gene is TRBJ2-7, the V gene TRBV5-1, with 8 bases identical to TRBD2. Trimming removed 4 bases from V and 3 bases from J; junction bases left unmatched: 9. CDR1 and CDR2 from the germline V gene are SGHRS and YFSETQ. The CDR3 spans 15 residues. Supplemented by reference TRBV5-1 and TRBJ2-7, the full variable domain reads KAGVTQTPRYLIKTRGQQVTLSCSPISGHRSVSWYQQTPGQGLQFLFEYFSETQRNKGNFPGRFSGRQFSNSRSEMNVSTLELGDSALYLCASSLRRGTSYEQYFGPGTRLTVT.

The chain combines TRBV11-2 with TRBJ2-1; no clear D. V lost 10 bases and J lost 2, with 15 bases in between. The CDR3 covers 14 residues. CDR1 and CDR2 (germline): SGHAT, FQNNGV. Here the CDR3 DNA reads TGTGCCACCTCGTCGGCGGACCCCTACAATGAGCAGTTCTTC. Translating it yields CATSSADPYNEQFF.

This clonotype has only a few counts. The chain recombines TRBV10-3 with TRBJ2-3; 8 bases are a match to TRBD2. CDR1 and CDR2 from the germline V gene are ENHRY and SYGVKD. V lost 6 bases to trimming and J lost 7 bases; unmatched junction nucleotides: 15. The CDR3 consists of 16 residues. CDR3 nucleotides: TGTGCCATCAGACCCATGGAGCGGGAGAAAGGGAATACGCAGTATTTT. It codes for CAIRPMEREKGNTQYF.

This chain links TRBV7-8 with TRBJ2-3; 9 bases match TRBD1. CDR1 and CDR2 from the germline V gene are SGHVS and FQNEAQ. Trimming took 5 bases from V and 0 from J; bases not matched to a gene: 6. The CDR3 length is 16 residues. CDR3 sequence: CASSLRQGGSTDTQYF. The CDR3 nucleotides read TGTGCCAGCAGCCTTCGACAGGGGGGGAGCACAGATACGCAGTATTTT.

As to this clonotype: A read error may account for a junction end that differs from germline. The rearrangement links TRBV25-1 to TRBJ1-2; maybe TRBD1 (5 bases). The CDR3 is 14 residues long. From germline, CDR1 is MGHDK and CDR2 SYGVNS. The CDR3 region has the DNA TGTGCCAGCAGTGACCCCAGGGCTACCTATGGCTACGCCTTC. This sequence encodes CASSDPRATYGYAF.

Comments on this clonotype: The junction shows a germline mismatch at one end, possibly a read error. The chain employs TRBV6-6 and TRBJ2-5; D may be TRBD2 (6 bases). CDR3 size: 14 residues. In germline, CDR1 is MNHNY, CDR2 SVGAGI (reference sequence). The chain's CDR3 is CVSRKEAGSETQYF. CDR3 bases: TGTGTCAGCAGAAAGGAGGCGGGGTCAGAGACCCAGTACTTC.

This clonotype was detected a few times. V is TRBV10-3 and J is TRBJ1-5; D not resolved. This CDR3 is 13 amino acids long. The germline gives CDR1 ENHRY, CDR2 SYGVKD. V was clipped by 4 bases and J by 2 bases, with 6 bases between them. The CDR3 nucleotides read TGTGCCATCAGTGTAGACGGCAATCAGCCCCAGCATTTT. Translating it yields CAISVDGNQPQHF.

This clonotype was counted many times. The chain recombines TRBV24-1 with TRBJ1-1; a weak D match, TRBD1 (5 bases). The V gene's germline CDR1 is KGHDR and CDR2 SFDVKD. The CDR3 spans 13 residues. The germline V and J ends were trimmed by 7 bases and 0 bases, with 8 bases remaining between them. CDR3: CATRDILNTEAFF. CDR3 coding DNA: TGTGCCACCAGGGACATATTGAACACTGAAGCTTTCTTT.

This clonotype was found a few times. The chain recombines TRBV7-6 with TRBJ2-3, with TRBD2 matching over 13 bases. This CDR3 has 19 amino acids. The germline V gene has CDR1 SGHVS and CDR2 FNYEAQ. The trim removed 1 base at V and 0 bases at J, leaving 7 bases unmatched. Here the CDR3 DNA reads TGTGCCAGCAGCTTAGTTGGAGGACTAGCGGGAGTGAGCACAGATACGCAGTATTTT. This gives the protein CASSLVGGLAGVSTDTQYF.

This clonotype has a count of ten or more. The chain couples TRBV7-9 to TRBJ1-3; D is uncertain. The V end lost 3 bases, the J end lost 2 bases, and 11 bases lay between the germline ends. Germline CDR1 is SEHNR and CDR2 is FQNEAQ (reference sequence). This CDR3 has 15 amino acids. The CDR3 is CASSLAIRTGNTIYF. The CDR3 region has the DNA TGTGCCAGCAGCTTGGCGATCCGTACTGGAAACACCATATATTTT. Full variable domain (outside the CDR3, taken from reference TRBV7-9 and TRBJ1-3): DTGVSQNPRHKITKRGQNVTFRCDPISEHNRLYWYRQTLGQGPEFLTYFQNEAQLEKSRLLSDRFSAERPKGSFSTLEIQRTEQGDSAMYLCASSLAIRTGNTIYFGEGSWLTVV.

The V gene is TRBV6-5, the J gene TRBJ2-7, with 14 bases that match TRBD2. Trimming at V came to 2 bases and at J to 4 bases, leaving 10 bases not matched to a gene. The germline V gene has CDR1 MNHEY and CDR2 SVGAGI. The CDR3 length is 18 residues. CDR3 loop: CASSYRKGLAGEGYEQYF. The CDR3, as DNA: TGTGCCAGCAGTTACCGGAAGGGACTAGCGGGAGAAGGGTACGAGCAGTACTTC.

The V call is TRBV7-9, the J call TRBJ1-2; tentatively, D is TRBD1 (6 bases). V gave up 5 bases and J gave up 4 bases, with 8 bases separating them. CDR1 SEHNR and CDR2 FQNEAQ come from the germline V gene (reference sequence). The CDR3 runs to 12 residues. CDR3 DNA: TGTGCCAGCAGCATGGACAGCTATGGCTACACCTTC. The encoded protein is CASSMDSYGYTF.

At least ten counts were recorded for this clonotype. The rearrangement uses TRBV4-1 and TRBJ1-3; D remains ambiguous. CDR1 and CDR2 from the germline V gene are MGHRA and YSYEKL. V lost 1 base and J lost 5, with 9 bases in between. This CDR3 region has 14 residues. The CDR3 spells CASSQVGERNTIYF. In DNA, the CDR3 is TGCGCCAGCAGCCAAGTCGGGGAGAGAAACACCATATATTTT.

The CDR3 DNA follows: TGTGCCAGCAGCTTCGGCACTAATCAGCCCCAGCATTTT. Its translation is CASSFGTNQPQHF. The chain has TRBV7-6 and TRBJ1-5; D remains unclear. The V gene's germline CDR1 is SGHVS and CDR2 FNYEAQ. The ends were cut back, 3 bases at V and 4 bases at J, with 7 bases in the middle. There are 13 residues in the CDR3.

This clonotype was observed a few times. The CDR3 DNA follows: TGTGCCAGCAGTTACATGGACAGTCGGTCGGAGACCCAGTACTTC. This gives the protein CASSYMDSRSETQYF. This chain links TRBV6-2 or TRBV6-3 with TRBJ2-5; tentatively, D is TRBD1 (6 bases). This CDR3 region has 15 residues. The V gene lost 2 bases and the J gene lost 5 bases, with 15 bases spanning the gap. Per the germline V gene, CDR1 is MNHEY and CDR2 is SVGEGT.

This clonotype was seen at least ten times. V is TRBV5-1 and J is TRBJ2-2, with unresolved D. Per the germline V gene, CDR1 is SGHRS and CDR2 is YFSETQ. This CDR3 is 13 amino acids long. V was shortened by 4 bases and J by 1 base, with 5 bases between the two germline ends. This chain's CDR3 is CASSRENTGELFF. The CDR3 nucleotides are TGCGCCAGCAGCCGTGAGAACACCGGGGAGCTGTTTTTT. The full variable domain, with the rest looked up from reference TRBV5-1 and TRBJ2-2, is KAGVTQTPRYLIKTRGQQVTLSCSPISGHRSVSWYQQTPGQGLQFLFEYFSETQRNKGNFPGRFSGRQFSNSRSEMNVSTLELGDSALYLCASSRENTGELFFGEGSRLTVL.

The V call is TRBV20-1, the J call TRBJ2-1, with 14 positions matching TRBD2. With V trimmed by 7 bases and J by 7 bases, 12 bases remained unmatched. Germline loops: CDR1 DFQATT, CDR2 SNEGSKA (reference sequence). This CDR3 has 16 amino acids. DNA for the CDR3: TGCAGTGTCCCGGGACTAGCGGGAGTATATAGTAATGAGCAGTTCTTC. It yields the protein CSVPGLAGVYSNEQFF.

This clonotype has at least ten counts. The chain is built from TRBV30 and TRBJ2-7; D is possibly TRBD1 (5 bases). V gave up 0 bases and J gave up 2 bases, with 8 bases separating them. This CDR3 region has 13 residues. Germline V gene data show CDR1 as GTSNPN and CDR2 as SVGIG (reference sequence). The CDR3 region has the DNA TGTGCCTGGAGTGTAGGGGCGGCCTACGAGCAGTACTTC. This sequence encodes CAWSVGAAYEQYF.

V gene TRBV28 combines with J gene TRBJ2-5, with D hard to call. Trimming cost V 5 bases and J 0 bases, with 13 bases left between them. From germline, CDR1 is MDHEN and CDR2 SYDVKM. The CDR3 consists of 15 residues. The CDR3 DNA follows: TGTGCCAGCAGTCCCAAATTATGGTACCAAGAGACCCAGTACTTC. Translation gives CASSPKLWYQETQYF.

This clonotype occurred many times. The J gene is TRBJ2-5, the V gene TRBV12-3 or TRBV12-4, with 7 bases identical to TRBD2. The CDR3 runs 14 residues. V was clipped by 3 bases and J by 4 bases; unmatched bases: 5. The CDR3 here is CASSLGGSGETQYF. CDR3 DNA sequence: TGTGCCAGCAGTTTGGGCGGGAGTGGAGAGACCCAGTACTTC.

As for this clonotype: A junction end diverges from the germline sequence, so it may reflect a read error. The chain is built from TRBV6-5 and TRBJ2-1; 9 bases fit TRBD2. Germline V gene sequence: CDR1 MNHEY, CDR2 SVGAGI. The CDR3 consists of 16 residues. The CDR3 loop reads CASSYAGTSSSNEQFF. The CDR3 DNA follows: TGTGCCAGCAGTTACGCCGGGACTAGCTCCTCCAATGAGCAGTTCTTC.

This clonotype was recorded a few times. V is TRBV29-1 and J is TRBJ2-7, with no clear D. V was pared by 0 bases and J by 5 bases, with 8 bases between. The germline gives CDR1 SQVTM, CDR2 ANQGSEA. The CDR3 length is 12 residues. CDR3 sequence: CSVEDQVDEQYF. In DNA form, the CDR3 reads TGCAGCGTTGAAGATCAGGTAGACGAGCAGTACTTC.

This chain links TRBV3-1 with TRBJ1-5; D remains ambiguous. This CDR3 contains 14 residues. V lost 8 bases to trimming and J lost 6 bases, with 17 bases between them. In germline, CDR1 is LGHDT, CDR2 YNNKEL (reference sequence). CDR3: CASSGWGSVQPQHF. The DNA for the CDR3 is TGTGCCAGCTCCGGGTGGGGTTCGGTTCAGCCCCAGCATTTT.